This T cell receptor beta chain was found in a study of tumor-infiltrating lymphocytes in oesophageal squamous cell carcinoma. Trimming removed 5 bases from V and 7 bases from J, with 15 bases in between. Germline V gene lookup returns CDR1 MNHEY and CDR2 SVGAGI. The CDR3 has 14 amino acids. TCRdb passed the PCR reads through MiXCR, listing each CDR3 protein once. In the table there are 15,000 to 20,000 distinct CDR3 sequences, about 39% of which are singletons. This receptor was identified in a female donor with esophageal squamous cell carcinoma. The V gene is TRBV6-5, the J gene TRBJ2-1; D is undetermined. Sequencing was done on a sample of normal esophageal tissue next to the tumor. CDR3 coding DNA: TGTGCCAGCAGTGAACCCTGGCGTAAGAATGAGCAGTTCTTC. It codes for CASSEPWRKNEQFF.